This T cell receptor (beta chain) stems from a study of OX40 agonist ivuxolimab in advanced cancers. The wider study: Dose-escalation patients' cancers were hepatocellular carcinoma, melanoma, renal cell or head and neck cancer.

There are a few counts of this clone. Its antigen remains unidentified. Other DNA sequences in this sample translate to the same CDR3. Study-wide findings and caveats: On average, CD8+ T cells had more expanded clones than CD4+.

Sequenced by immunoSEQ multiplex PCR; TCRdb stores in-frame clones only, minus some. This sample has some 40,000 clones; approximately 80% occur once, and the top ten carry just under 40%. Trimming took 8 bases from V and 1 from J, leaving 8 bases between them. The CDR3 loop spans 12 amino acids. The germline V gene encodes CDR1 SNHLY and CDR2 FYNNEI. This TCR derives from an adult with an advanced solid tumor such as melanoma, head and neck, liver or kidney cancer. V and J are TRBV2 and TRBJ2-5; D is perhaps TRBD1 (5 bases). The starting material was CD4+ or CD8+ T cells sorted from blood, obtained in a trial of the OX40 agonist ivuxolimab. The CDR3 sequence: CASGALQETQYF. The CDR3, as DNA: TGTGCCAGCGGGGCGCTCCAAGAGACCCAGTACTTC.